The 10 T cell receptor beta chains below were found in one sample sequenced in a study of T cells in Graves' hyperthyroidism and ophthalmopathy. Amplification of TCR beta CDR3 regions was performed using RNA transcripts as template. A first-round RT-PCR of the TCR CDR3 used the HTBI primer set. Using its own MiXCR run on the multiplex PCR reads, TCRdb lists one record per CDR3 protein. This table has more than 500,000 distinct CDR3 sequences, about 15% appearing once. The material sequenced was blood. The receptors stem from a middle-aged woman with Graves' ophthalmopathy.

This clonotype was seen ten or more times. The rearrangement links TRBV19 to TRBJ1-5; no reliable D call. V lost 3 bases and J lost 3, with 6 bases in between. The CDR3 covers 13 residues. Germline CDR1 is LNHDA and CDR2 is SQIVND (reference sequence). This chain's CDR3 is CASSMQINQPQHF. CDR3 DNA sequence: TGTGCCAGTAGTATGCAGATCAATCAGCCCCAGCATTTT.

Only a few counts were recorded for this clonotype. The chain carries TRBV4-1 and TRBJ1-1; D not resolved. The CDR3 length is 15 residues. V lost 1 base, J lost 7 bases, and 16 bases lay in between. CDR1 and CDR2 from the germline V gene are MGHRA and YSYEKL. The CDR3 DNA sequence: TGCGCCAGCAGCCAAGTGAGCGACGGGAGGGATGAAGCTTTCTTT. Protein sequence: CASSQVSDGRDEAFF.

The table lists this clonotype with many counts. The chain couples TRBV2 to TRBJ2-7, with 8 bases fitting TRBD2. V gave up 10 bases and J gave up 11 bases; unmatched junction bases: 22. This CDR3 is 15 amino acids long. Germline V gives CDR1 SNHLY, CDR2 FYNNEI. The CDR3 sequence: CATSPRMASGRGKYF. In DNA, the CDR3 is TGTGCCACCTCCCCTCGTATGGCCTCCGGGAGGGGGAAGTACTTC.

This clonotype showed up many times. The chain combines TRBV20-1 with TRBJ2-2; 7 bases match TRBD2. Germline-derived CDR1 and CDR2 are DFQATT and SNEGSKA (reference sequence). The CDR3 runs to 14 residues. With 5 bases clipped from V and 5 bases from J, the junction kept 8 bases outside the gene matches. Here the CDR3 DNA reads TGCAGTGCTCCCCTCCAGGGAGGGACCGGGGAGCTGTTTTTT. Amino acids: CSAPLQGGTGELFF.

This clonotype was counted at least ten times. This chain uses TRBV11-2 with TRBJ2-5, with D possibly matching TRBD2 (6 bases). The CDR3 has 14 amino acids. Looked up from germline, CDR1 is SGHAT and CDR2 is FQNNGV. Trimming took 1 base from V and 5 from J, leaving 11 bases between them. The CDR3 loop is CASSLGTGSETQYF. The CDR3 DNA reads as TGTGCCAGCAGCTTAGGGACCGGGAGTGAGACCCAGTACTTC. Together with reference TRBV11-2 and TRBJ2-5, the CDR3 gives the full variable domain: EAGVAQSPRYKIIEKRQSVAFWCNPISGHATLYWYQQILGQGPKLLIQFQNNGVVDDSQLPKDRFSAERLKGVDSTLKIQPAKLEDSAVYLCASSLGTGSETQYFGPGTRLLVL.

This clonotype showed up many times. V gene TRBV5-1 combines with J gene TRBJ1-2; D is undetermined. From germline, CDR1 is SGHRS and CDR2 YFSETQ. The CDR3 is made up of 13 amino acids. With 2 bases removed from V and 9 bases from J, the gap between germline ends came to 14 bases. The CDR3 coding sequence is TGCGCCAGCAGCTTTGACGGGATCTCTAGCTACACCTTC. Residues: CASSFDGISSYTF. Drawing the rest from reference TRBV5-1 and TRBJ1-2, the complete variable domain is KAGVTQTPRYLIKTRGQQVTLSCSPISGHRSVSWYQQTPGQGLQFLFEYFSETQRNKGNFPGRFSGRQFSNSRSEMNVSTLELGDSALYLCASSFDGISSYTFGSGTRLTVV.

DNA of the CDR3: TGTGCCAGCAGGGGCGTGGGTCCCCAGCATTTT. It yields the protein CASRGVGPQHF. This chain uses TRBV27 with TRBJ1-5; D unresolved. Germline CDR1 MNHEY, CDR2 SMNVEV (reference sequence). Deletions cut 6 bases from V and 10 bases from J, with 10 bases between. The CDR3 has 11 amino acids.

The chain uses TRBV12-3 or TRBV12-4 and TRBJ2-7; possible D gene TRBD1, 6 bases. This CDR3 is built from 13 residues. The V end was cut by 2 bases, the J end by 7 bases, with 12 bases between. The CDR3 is CASSLTGFWEQYF. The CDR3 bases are TGTGCCAGCAGTTTAACAGGGTTTTGGGAGCAGTACTTC.

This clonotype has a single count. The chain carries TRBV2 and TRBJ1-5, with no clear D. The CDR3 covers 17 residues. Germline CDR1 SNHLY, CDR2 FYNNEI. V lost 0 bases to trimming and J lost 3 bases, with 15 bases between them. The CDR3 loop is CASSEAGVLGPNQPQHF. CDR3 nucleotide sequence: TGTGCCAGCAGTGAAGCAGGAGTGTTAGGACCCAATCAGCCCCAGCATTTT. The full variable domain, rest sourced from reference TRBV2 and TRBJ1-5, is EPEVTQTPSHQVTQMGQEVILRCVPISNHLYFYWYRQILGQKVEFLVSFYNNEISEKSEIFDDQFSVERPDGSNFTLKIRSTKLEDSAMYFCASSEAGVLGPNQPQHFGDGTRLSIL.

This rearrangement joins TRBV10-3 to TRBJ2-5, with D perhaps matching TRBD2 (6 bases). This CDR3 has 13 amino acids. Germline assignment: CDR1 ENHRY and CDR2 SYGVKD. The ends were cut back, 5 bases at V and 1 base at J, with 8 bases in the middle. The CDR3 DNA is TGTGCCATCAGTATGGGGGGCCAAGAGACCCAGTACTTC. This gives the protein CAISMGGQETQYF.